Sequencing of this TCR beta chain was carried out in a study of a mutant IDH1 vaccine in newly diagnosed glioma. The wider study: Eight vaccine injections were given to patients in weeks 1, 3, 5, 7, 11, 15, 19 and 23. Sex among treated patients split about 62% male, approximately 38% female; mean age was about 40 years.

Indicated time point: week 23, last vaccination. It was 300 ug of mutant IDH1 20-mer peptide that made up each vaccine dose, given with topical imiquimod. The length of the CDR3 is 15 residues. Sequencing used immunoSEQ multiplex PCR; TCRdb keeps in-frame clones, though not all of them. Among 38,000 or so clones listed, around 81% were seen once. Turning to this clone: What it recognizes is unknown.

Broader study findings: Among top peripheral T cell clonotypes, changes seemed unrelated to pseudoprogression. The occurrence of vaccine-induced immune responses was seen in 80% to 95% of patients.

Sequenced here: PBMCs, sampled from a glioma patient whose treatment included an IDH1 peptide vaccine. The source of this sequence is a man between 35 and 55 years old with glioma. The chain recombines TRBV7-5 with TRBJ1-2; no check of the table's D call, TRBD1, against the DNA was made. TRBV7-5 is annotated as a pseudogene. CDR3 in DNA: TGTGCCAGAAGCTTCCGAGGGGGCGCCGGCTATGGCTACACCTTC. This codes for CARSFRGGAGYGYTF.